A single T cell receptor (beta chain) is shown here with its context. The data originate from a study of tumor-infiltrating lymphocytes in primary liver carcinoma. V lost 9 bases and J lost 3, with 16 bases in between. Germline loops: CDR1 KGHDR, CDR2 SFDVKD. There are 15 residues in the CDR3. Joint extraction of RNA and DNA used roughly 20-33 mg of bulk tissue that was unsorted. From 500 to 600 ng of total RNA, TCR beta-specific cDNA was reverse-transcribed using a constant-region primer. Sequencing libraries for TCR beta derived from three nested multiplex PCR rounds that used slightly modified ARM-PCR. A C-beta reverse primer was combined with TRBV1-TRBV30 forward primers in the first two PCR rounds, and each round had roughly 11 cycles. A single record per CDR3 protein comes from TCRdb applying MiXCR to the multiplex PCR reads. The sample has 35,000 to 40,000 distinct CDR3 sequences; roughly 80% are singletons.

This chain connects TRBV24-1 to TRBJ2-2; D ambiguous. Sequencing used tumor-adjacent normal liver tissue. This receptor was identified in a man aged 35-49 years with primary liver carcinoma and hepatitis B virus infection. The CDR3 bases are TGTGCCACCGGTGGGAATAAGGGCCACACCGGGGAGCTGTTTTTT. It is translated as CATGGNKGHTGELFF.